This T cell receptor beta chain was sequenced in a study of CD8 T cells in Susac syndrome (dated by TCRdb to the late 2010s). General notes on the study: Whether CD8+ T cell activation and differentiation in Susac syndrome was antigen driven was tested using repertoire sequencing. The clonality of the CD8+ T cell repertoire was compared across 12 healthy donors, about 14 Susac syndrome patients and 15 multiple sclerosis patients. General study outcomes and caveats: The number of individuals in the TCR sequencing and HLA analysis was acknowledged as relatively small.

RNA was extracted using the RNeasy kit, and about 0.45 to 1 microgram was reverse transcribed with random hexamers. The immunoSEQ multiplex PCR assay, covering 54 Vbeta and 13 Jbeta segments, was used to amplify TCR beta CDR3 regions. To correct PCR amplification bias, a synthetic template baseline was used for both primer optimization and computational correction. The study's own analysis went as follows. Reads were assigned to V, D and J genes according to IMGT and analyzed in immunoSEQ Analyzer, with only productive sequences retained. Clonality was calculated as one minus the Shannon entropy normalized by log2 of the number of productive unique sequences. For each patient and control, public and private clones were evaluated among the 100 most prevalent clones. Clones were defined as Susac-specific if absent from the healthy and MS cohorts, from 1052 published viral clones and from other ImmuneACCESS disease sequences. TCRdb reanalyzed the raw reads on its own, using fastp at Q25 for trimming and MiXCR for clone calling, and kept in-frame beta chains. Every entry covers one CDR3 protein and lists the most common genes and DNA from its rows. What appears here as the V and J calls and clone size reflects TCRdb's work, not the paper's. The sample table records almost 450,000 distinct CDR3 sequences; approximately 85% of these occur just once. More than 0.09% of the sample comes from the top ten.

This clonotype was recorded once. It has no known antigen specificity. No base qualities exist here, and no much larger clone lies one base off it. A read on its own is weak evidence. From a lookup of the germline V gene, CDR1 and CDR2 are MNHEY and SVGAGI. From its cysteine to its phenylalanine, the CDR3 spans 11 amino acids. Only the CDR3 DNA is retained, 33 bases long and in frame from the first base. At the junction V is shortened by 6 bases and J by 9 bases, with 12 bases in between. Peripheral blood CD8+ and CD4+ T cells from healthy donors, Susac syndrome patients and multiple sclerosis patients were profiled using high-throughput TCR beta sequencing. Treatment-naive patients with stable or active relapsing-remitting disease fulfilling revised McDonald criteria were used as multiple sclerosis controls. Bulk CD8+ and CD4+ T cells were purified by magnetic negative isolation, whereas CD8+ TEMRA cells were enriched by FACS. Blood was drawn into EDTA tubes, processed within 24 hours, and PBMCs were isolated by density gradient centrifugation. PBMCs intended for TCR sequencing were frozen in liquid nitrogen and were later thawed in a 37 degrees C water bath. Purity of sorted or isolated CD4+, CD8+ and CD8+ TEMRA cells was at least 90%.

The chain couples TRBV6-5 to TRBJ2-7; the D gene cannot be resolved beyond TRBD1 or TRBD2, each matching 5 bases. The sample consisted of CD8+ T cells from PBMCs. The receptor was isolated from a human donor with multiple sclerosis. The DNA reads TGTGCCAGCAGAGAGGGGCCTTGGCAGTACTTC. The resulting protein is CASREGPWQYF.